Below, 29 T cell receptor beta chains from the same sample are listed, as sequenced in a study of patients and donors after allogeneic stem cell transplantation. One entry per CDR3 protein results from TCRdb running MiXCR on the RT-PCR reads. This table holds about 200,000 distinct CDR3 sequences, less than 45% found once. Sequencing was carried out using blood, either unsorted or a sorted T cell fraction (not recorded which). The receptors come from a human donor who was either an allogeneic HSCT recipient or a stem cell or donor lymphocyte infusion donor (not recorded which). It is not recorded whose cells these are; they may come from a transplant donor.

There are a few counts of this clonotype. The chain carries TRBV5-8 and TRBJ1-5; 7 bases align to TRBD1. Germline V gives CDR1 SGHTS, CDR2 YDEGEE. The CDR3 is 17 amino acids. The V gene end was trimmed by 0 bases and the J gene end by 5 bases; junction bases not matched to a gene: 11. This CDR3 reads CASSLGQGIVWYQPQHF. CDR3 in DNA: TGTGCCAGCAGCTTGGGACAGGGAATCGTGTGGTATCAGCCCCAGCATTTT.

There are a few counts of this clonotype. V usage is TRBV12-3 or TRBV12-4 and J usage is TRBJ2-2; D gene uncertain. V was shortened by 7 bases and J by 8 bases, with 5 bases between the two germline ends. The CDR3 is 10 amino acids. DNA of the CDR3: TGTGCCAGCAAAAGTGGGGAGCTGTTTTTT. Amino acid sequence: CASKSGELFF.

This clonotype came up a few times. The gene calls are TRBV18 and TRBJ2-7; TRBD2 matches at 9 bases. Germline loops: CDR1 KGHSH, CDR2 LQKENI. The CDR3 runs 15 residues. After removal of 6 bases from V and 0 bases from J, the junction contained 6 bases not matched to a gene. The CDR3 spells CASSTTSGTSYEQYF. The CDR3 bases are TGTGCCAGCTCGACGACTAGCGGTACCTCCTACGAGCAGTACTTC.

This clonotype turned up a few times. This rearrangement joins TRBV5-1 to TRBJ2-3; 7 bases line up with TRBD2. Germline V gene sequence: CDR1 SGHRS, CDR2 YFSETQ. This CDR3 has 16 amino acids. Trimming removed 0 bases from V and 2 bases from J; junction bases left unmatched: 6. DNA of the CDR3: TGCGCCAGCAGCTTGGGACTCCTAGCGGACACAGATACGCAGTATTTT. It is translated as CASSLGLLADTDTQYF.

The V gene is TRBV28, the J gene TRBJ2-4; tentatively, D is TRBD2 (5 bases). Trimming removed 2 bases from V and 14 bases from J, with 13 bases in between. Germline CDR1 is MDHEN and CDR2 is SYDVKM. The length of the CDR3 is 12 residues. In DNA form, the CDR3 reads TGTGCCAGCAGTTTAACCCGGGATTGGAAGTACTTC. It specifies CASSLTRDWKYF.

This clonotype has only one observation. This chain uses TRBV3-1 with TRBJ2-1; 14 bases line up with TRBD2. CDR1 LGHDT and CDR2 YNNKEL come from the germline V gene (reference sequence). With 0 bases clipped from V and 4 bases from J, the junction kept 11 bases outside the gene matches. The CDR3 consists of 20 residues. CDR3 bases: TGTGCCAGCAGCCAAGACCACGGACTAGCGGGAGGCATTCTTTACAATGAGCAGTTCTTC. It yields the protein CASSQDHGLAGGILYNEQFF.

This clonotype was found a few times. CDR3 coding DNA: TGCAGTGCTAGGGGACAGCCTTATCAGCCCCAGCATTTT. Amino acids: CSARGQPYQPQHF. This chain links TRBV20-1 with TRBJ1-5, with 7 bases identical to TRBD1. The CDR3 is 13 amino acids. Germline V gene data show CDR1 as DFQATT and CDR2 as SNEGSKA (reference sequence). Trimming cost V 3 bases and J 5 bases; bases outside gene matches: 4.

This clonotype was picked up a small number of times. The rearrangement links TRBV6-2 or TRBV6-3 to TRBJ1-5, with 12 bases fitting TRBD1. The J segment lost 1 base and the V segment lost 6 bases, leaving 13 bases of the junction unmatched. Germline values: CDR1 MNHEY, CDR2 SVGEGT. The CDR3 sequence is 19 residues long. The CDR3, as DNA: TGTGCCAGCAGAGACCCCGGGACAGGGGGCGCGAGGAGCAATCAGCCCCAGCATTTT. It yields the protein CASRDPGTGGARSNQPQHF.

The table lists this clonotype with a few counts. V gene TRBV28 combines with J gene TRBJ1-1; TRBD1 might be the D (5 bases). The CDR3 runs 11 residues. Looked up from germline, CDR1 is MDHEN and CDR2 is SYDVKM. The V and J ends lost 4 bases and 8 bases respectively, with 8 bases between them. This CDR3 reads CASSSTEEAFF. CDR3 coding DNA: TGTGCCAGCAGTTCGACAGAGGAAGCTTTCTTT.

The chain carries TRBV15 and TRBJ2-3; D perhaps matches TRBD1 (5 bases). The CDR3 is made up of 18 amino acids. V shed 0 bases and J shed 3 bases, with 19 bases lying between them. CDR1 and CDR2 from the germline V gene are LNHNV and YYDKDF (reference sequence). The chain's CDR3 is CATSRELPPREDTDTQYF. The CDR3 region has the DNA TGTGCCACCAGCAGAGAGCTTCCCCCCAGGGAAGATACAGATACGCAGTATTTT.

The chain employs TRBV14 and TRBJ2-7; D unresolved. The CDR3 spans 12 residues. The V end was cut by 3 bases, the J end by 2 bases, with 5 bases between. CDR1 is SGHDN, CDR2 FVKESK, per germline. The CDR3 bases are TGTGCCAGCAGCCATGAACCCTACGAGCAGTACTTC. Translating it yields CASSHEPYEQYF.

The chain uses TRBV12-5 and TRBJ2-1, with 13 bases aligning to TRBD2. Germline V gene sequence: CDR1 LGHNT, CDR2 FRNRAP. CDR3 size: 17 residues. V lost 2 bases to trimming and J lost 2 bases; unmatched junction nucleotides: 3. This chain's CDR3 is CASGLSGLAGAYNEQFF. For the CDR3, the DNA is TGTGCTAGTGGTTTGAGTGGACTAGCGGGGGCCTACAATGAGCAGTTCTTC.

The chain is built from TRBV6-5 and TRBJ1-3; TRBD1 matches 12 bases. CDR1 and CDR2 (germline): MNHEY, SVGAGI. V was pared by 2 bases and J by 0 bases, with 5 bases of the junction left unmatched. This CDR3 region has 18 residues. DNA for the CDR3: TGTGCCAGCAGTTACGGGGACAGGGGGCCGAGCTCTGGAAACACCATATATTTT. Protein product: CASSYGDRGPSSGNTIYF.

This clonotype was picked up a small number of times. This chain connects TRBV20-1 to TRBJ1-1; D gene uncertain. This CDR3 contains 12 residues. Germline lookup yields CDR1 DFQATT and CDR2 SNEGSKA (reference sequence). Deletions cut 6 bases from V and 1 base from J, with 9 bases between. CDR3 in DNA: TGCAGTGCCCTTGCGGAGAACACTGAAGCTTTCTTT. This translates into CSALAENTEAFF.

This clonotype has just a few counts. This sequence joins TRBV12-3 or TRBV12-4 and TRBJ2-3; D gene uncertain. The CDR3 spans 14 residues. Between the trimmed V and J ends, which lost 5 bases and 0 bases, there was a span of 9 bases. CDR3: CASSPGPSTDTQYF. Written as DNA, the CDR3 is TGTGCCAGCAGTCCCGGACCAAGCACAGATACGCAGTATTTT.

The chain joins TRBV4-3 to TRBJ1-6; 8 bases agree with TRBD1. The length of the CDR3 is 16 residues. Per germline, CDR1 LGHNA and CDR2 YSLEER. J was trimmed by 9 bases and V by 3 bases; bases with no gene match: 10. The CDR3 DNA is TGCGCCAGCAGCCATATCGGACAGGGAAGAGGTTCACCCCTCCACTTT. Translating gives CASSHIGQGRGSPLHF.

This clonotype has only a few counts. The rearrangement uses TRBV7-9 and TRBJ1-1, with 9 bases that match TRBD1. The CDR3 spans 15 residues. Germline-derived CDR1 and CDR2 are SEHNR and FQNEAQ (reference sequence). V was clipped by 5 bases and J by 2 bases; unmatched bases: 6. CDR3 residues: CASSEDRGANTEAFF. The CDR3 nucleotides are TGTGCCAGCAGCGAGGACAGGGGAGCCAACACTGAAGCTTTCTTT.

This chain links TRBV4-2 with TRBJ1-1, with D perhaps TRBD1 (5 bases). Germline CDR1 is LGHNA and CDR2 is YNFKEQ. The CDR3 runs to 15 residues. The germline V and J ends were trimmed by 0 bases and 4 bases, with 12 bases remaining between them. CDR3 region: CASSQEAREGTEAFF. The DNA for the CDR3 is TGTGCCAGCAGCCAAGAAGCCAGGGAGGGCACTGAAGCTTTCTTT.

CDR3 amino acids: CASSYSMGGQETQYF. Here the CDR3 DNA reads TGTGCCAGCAGTTACTCTATGGGGGGCCAAGAGACCCAGTACTTC. The gene calls are TRBV6-6 and TRBJ2-5, with D possibly matching TRBD2 (6 bases). This CDR3 region has 15 residues. Trimming pared 0 bases from V and 1 base from J, leaving 9 bases between. Germline values: CDR1 MNHNY, CDR2 SVGAGI (reference sequence).

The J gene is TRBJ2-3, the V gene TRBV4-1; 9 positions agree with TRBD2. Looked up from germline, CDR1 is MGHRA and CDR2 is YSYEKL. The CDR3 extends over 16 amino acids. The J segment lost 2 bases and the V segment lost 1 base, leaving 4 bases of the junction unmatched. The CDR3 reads CASSQVSSGNTDTQYF. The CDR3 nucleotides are TGCGCCAGCAGCCAAGTTTCTAGCGGGAACACAGATACGCAGTATTTT.

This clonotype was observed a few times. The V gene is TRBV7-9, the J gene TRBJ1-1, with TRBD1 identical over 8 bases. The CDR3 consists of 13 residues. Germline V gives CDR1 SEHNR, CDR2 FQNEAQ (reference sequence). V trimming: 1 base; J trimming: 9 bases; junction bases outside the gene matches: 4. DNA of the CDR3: TGTGCCAGCAGCTTAGAGGACAGGGTAAAAGCTTTCTTT. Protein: CASSLEDRVKAFF.

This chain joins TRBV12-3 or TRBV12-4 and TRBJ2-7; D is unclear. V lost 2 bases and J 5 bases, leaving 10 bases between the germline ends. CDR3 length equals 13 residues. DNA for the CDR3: TGTGCCAGCAGTTTATATCTGGAAAACGAGCAGTACTTC. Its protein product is CASSLYLENEQYF.

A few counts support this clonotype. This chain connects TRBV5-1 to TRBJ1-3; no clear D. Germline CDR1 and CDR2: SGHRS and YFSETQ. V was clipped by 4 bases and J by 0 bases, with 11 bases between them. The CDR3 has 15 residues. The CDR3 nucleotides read TGCGCCAGCAGCACCGGACCGAGCTCTGGAAACACCATATATTTT. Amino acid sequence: CASSTGPSSGNTIYF. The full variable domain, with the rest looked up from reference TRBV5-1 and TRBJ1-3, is KAGVTQTPRYLIKTRGQQVTLSCSPISGHRSVSWYQQTPGQGLQFLFEYFSETQRNKGNFPGRFSGRQFSNSRSEMNVSTLELGDSALYLCASSTGPSSGNTIYFGEGSWLTVV.

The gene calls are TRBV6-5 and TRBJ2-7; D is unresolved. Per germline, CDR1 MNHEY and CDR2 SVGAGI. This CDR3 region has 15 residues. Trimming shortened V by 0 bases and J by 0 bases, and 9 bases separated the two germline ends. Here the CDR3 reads CASSYSGGSSYEQYF. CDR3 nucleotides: TGTGCCAGCAGTTACTCCGGCGGTAGCTCCTACGAGCAGTACTTC.

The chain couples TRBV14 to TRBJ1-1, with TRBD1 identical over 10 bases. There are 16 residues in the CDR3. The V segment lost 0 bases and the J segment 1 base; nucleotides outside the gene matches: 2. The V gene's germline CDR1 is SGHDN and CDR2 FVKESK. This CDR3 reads CASSQDGDRGNTEAFF. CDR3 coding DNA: TGTGCCAGCAGCCAAGATGGGGACAGGGGGAACACTGAAGCTTTCTTT. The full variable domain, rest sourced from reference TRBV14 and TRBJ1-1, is EAGVTQFPSHSVIEKGQTVTLRCDPISGHDNLYWYRRVMGKEIKFLLHFVKESKQDESGMPNNRFLAERTGGTYSTLKVQPAELEDSGVYFCASSQDGDRGNTEAFFGQGTRLTVV.

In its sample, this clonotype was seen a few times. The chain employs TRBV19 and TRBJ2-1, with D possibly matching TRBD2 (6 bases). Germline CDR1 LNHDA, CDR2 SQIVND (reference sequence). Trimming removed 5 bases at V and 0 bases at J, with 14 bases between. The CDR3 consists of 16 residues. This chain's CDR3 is CASSHLAVSSYNEQFF. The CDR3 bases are TGTGCCAGTAGTCACTTAGCGGTAAGCTCCTACAATGAGCAGTTCTTC.

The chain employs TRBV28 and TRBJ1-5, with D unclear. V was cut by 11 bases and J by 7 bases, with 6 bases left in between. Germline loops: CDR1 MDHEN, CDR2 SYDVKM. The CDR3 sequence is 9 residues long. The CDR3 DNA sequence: TGTGCCTCCTCCCAGCCCCAGCATTTT. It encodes CASSQPQHF.

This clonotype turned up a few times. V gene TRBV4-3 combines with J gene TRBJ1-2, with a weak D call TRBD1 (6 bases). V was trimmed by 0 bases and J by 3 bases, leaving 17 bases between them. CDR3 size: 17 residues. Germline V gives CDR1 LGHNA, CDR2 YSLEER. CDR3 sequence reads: CASSQEPGHRTDYGYTF. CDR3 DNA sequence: TGCGCCAGCAGCCAAGAGCCCGGACACCGGACAGACTATGGCTACACCTTC.

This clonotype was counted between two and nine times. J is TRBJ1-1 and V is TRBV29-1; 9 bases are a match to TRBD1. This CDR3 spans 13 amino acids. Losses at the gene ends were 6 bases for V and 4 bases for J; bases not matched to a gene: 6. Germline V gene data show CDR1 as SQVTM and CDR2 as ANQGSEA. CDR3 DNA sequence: TGCAGCGTCCACAGGGGGCTTGGCACTGAAGCTTTCTTT. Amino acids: CSVHRGLGTEAFF.